This TCR beta chain was found in a study of blood T cell repertoires in COVID-19. Study-level information: From T cells, B-cell-depleted T cells, or PBMCs came the material, which was cDNA or gDNA.

The length of the CDR3 is 15 residues. Per germline, CDR1 LNHDA and CDR2 SQIVND (reference sequence). Between the trimmed V and J ends, which lost 7 bases and 0 bases, there was a span of 13 bases. Assay: immunoSEQ multiplex PCR; the TCRdb copy retains only in-frame clones and omits some. The sample lists 210,000 or so clones, roughly 80% seen once, with about a sixth in the top ten. The chain links TRBV19 to TRBJ1-3, with D perhaps TRBD1 (5 bases). The source is a woman of 80 years or more with active or convalescent COVID-19. Sequences were obtained from peripheral blood. This CDR3 is CASMRQPFSGNTIYF. The CDR3, as DNA: TGTGCCAGTATGAGACAGCCCTTCTCTGGAAACACCATATATTTT.